Given below is one T cell receptor (beta chain) in context. There were no recent acute infections or vaccinations among the donors, who were healthy HIV-negative adults. Authors' data handling: Filtering differed, since immunoSEQ gave only junction sequences and no quality scores. Using immunoSEQ multiplex PCR, the repertoire was profiled, and TCRdb retains in-frame clones only, with some absent. The V and J calls and clone size are taken from that table; D and trimming were inferred from the DNA. The sample holds fewer than 850,000 clones, roughly 78% seen once. The data stem from a study of shared clonotypes between healthy human individuals. Germline V gene data show CDR1 as MNHEY and CDR2 as SMNVEV (reference sequence). There are 15 residues in the CDR3. V lost 8 bases and J 0 bases, leaving 11 bases between the germline ends.

The J gene is TRBJ2-6, the V gene TRBV27, with D possibly being TRBD2 (7 bases). This TCR was recovered from a woman aged 30 to 39 in good health. Sequenced: memory CD4+ T cells sorted from blood. Described subset: CD45RA-negative fraction. DNA for the CDR3: TGTGCCAGCGGGGGGGGGCACTCTGGGGCCAACGTCCTGACTTTC. Translation: CASGGGHSGANVLTF.